This T cell receptor (beta chain) was profiled in a study of blood T cells in healthy people across ages (dated by TCRdb to the mid-2010s). About the full investigation: Template switching captured roughly one uniquely barcoded TCR beta cDNA molecule per two T cells in model experiments. Age-related changes in TCR beta repertoire diversity were measured in the study by deep sequencing normalized with unique cDNA molecular identifiers. The donors were split into four age groups: young (average roughly 15 years), middle-aged (about 40), aged (more than 60) and long-lived (about 74). To avoid experimental bias, donors of different ages were spread randomly across the sequencing lanes. Two additional independent replicas of 1 million unique cDNA reads from the same blood draw were analyzed for two donors (one aged 18 to 30 and one aged 80 or older).

What the research found in general, with its limitations: Donor CMV infection status was unknown, potentially confounding age-related changes in expanded clonotypes. There was a strong correlation between observed TCR beta diversity and the percentage of naive T cells measured by flow cytometry. Total diversity estimates from one million sequenced T cells were considered lower bounds and underestimates. As age increased, observed TCR beta diversity per million T cells dropped in a roughly linear way, and a significant reduction was already evident by age around 41. Compared with the aged group, the long-lived group had more naive CD4+ T cells, fewer expanded clones and increased TCR diversity, a pattern suggesting age selection. Because profiling used bulk unsorted PBMCs, naive and antigen-experienced compartments could not be compared conclusively.

Concerning this clonotype: What this receptor recognizes is not known. One junction end does not reproduce the germline sequence, and a read error may be involved.

Donors were a few dozen systemically healthy Caucasian individuals from Russia aged roughly 6 to 100 years. Each donor gave 8 to 10 milliliters of peripheral blood, collected into EDTA-treated Vacutainer tubes. Ficoll-Paque density-gradient centrifugation was used to isolate PBMCs, with at least 6.5 million per sample. Total RNA was extracted from PBMCs with Trizol reagent, with at least 6 micrograms obtained per sample. For every donor, flow cytometry on a PBMC aliquot measured the percentage of naive CD45RAhigh/CD27high T cells. For CDR1 and CDR2, the germline V gene lists MNHEY and SVGAGI. CDR3 length: 11 amino acids, cysteine to phenylalanine. The entry retains the CDR3 DNA only, 33 bases that are in frame from base 1. The library came from 5' RACE. Sequencing used an Illumina HiSeq 2500. A second 7 to 11 cycle PCR used a sample-barcoded 5' primer and a J-beta primer mix. A unique molecular identifier was introduced onto each TCR beta cDNA molecule by a template-switch 5' adaptor carrying 12 random nucleotides. Each sample yielded at least 3 million CDR3-containing paired-end reads. First-strand cDNA was synthesized from all RNA with the Mint cDNA synthesis kit, primed by a TRBC-specific oligonucleotide. Following uracil-DNA glycosylase treatment, all cDNA underwent a first 18-cycle PCR with the universal primers M1SS and BC2_uni_R. Turning to the authors' computational methods: Each sample was normalized by randomly selecting 1 million high-quality reads, each carrying a distinct molecular identifier. Reads with shared molecular identifiers were discarded instead of being binned into consensus sequences. CDR3 identification, clonotype clustering and error correction used MiTCR with a Q25 quality threshold and the strictest error-elimination algorithm. A nonparametric unseen species model with Euler transformation was used to estimate lower-bound total TCR beta diversity. TCRdb applied fastp at Q25 and MiXCR to the public reads, then kept only in-frame beta chains. One record per CDR3 amino acid sequence lists the most common genes and DNA. These V and J calls originate from TCRdb's pipeline instead of the authors' own analysis. For this sample there are about 1.8 million distinct CDR3 sequences; around 50% appear just once. In total, the top ten clones hold 2.1% of the sample.

This receptor was obtained from a woman aged 40 to 49 in good health. Rearrangement joined TRBV6-5 to TRBJ1-2, with the identity of the D gene unclear. The sequenced material came from blood. The CDR3 region has the sequence CASSNSTGYTF. The nucleotides read TGTGCCAGCAGTAACTCTACGGGCTACACCTTC.